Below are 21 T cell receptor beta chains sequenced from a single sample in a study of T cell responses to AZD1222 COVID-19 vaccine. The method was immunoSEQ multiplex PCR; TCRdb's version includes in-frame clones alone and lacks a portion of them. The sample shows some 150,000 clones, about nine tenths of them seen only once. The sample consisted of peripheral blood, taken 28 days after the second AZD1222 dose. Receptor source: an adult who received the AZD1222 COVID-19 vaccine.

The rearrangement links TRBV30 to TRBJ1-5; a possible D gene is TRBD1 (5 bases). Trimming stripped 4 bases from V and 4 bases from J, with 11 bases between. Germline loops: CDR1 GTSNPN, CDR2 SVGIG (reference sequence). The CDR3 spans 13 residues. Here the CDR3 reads CAWTGGGNQPQHF. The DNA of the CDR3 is TGTGCCTGGACGGGGGGAGGAAATCAGCCCCAGCATTTT. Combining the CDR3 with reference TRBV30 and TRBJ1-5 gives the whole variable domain SQTIHQWPATLVQPVGSPLSLECTVEGTSNPNLYWYRQAAGRGLQLLFYSVGIGQISSEVPQNLSASRPQDRQFILSSKKLLLSDSGFYLCAWTGGGNQPQHFGDGTRLSIL.

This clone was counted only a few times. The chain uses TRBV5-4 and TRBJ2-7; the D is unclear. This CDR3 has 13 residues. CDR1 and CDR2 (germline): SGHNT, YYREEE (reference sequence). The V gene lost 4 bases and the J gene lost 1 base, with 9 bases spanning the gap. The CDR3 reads CASSPATSYEQYF. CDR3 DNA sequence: TGTGCCAGCAGCCCGGCGACTTCCTACGAGCAGTACTTC.

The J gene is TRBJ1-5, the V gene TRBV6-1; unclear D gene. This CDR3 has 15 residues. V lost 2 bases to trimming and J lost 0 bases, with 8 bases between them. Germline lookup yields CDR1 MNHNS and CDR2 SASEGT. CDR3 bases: TGTGCCAGCAGTGAATTGCAGTATAGCAATCAGCCCCAGCATTTT. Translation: CASSELQYSNQPQHF.

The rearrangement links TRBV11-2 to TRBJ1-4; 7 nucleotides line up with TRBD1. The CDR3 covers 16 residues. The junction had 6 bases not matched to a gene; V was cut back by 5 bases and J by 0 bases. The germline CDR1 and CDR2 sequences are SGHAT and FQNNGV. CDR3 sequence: CASSARGGATNEKLFF. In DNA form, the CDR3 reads TGTGCCAGCAGCGCCAGGGGGGGTGCAACTAATGAAAAACTGTTTTTT.

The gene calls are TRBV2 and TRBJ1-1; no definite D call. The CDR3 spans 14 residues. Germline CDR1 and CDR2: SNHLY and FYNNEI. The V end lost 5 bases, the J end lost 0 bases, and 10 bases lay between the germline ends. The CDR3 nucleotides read TGTGCCAGCAGTCAGGAGGTGTTGAACACTGAAGCTTTCTTT. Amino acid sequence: CASSQEVLNTEAFF.

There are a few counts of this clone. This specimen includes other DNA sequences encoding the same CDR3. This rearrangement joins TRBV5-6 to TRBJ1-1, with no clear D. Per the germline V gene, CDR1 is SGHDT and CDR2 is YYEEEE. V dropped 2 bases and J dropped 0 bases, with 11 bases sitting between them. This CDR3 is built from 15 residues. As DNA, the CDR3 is TGTGCCAGCAGCTTTTCCCCCGTTATGAACACTGAAGCTTTCTTT. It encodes CASSFSPVMNTEAFF.

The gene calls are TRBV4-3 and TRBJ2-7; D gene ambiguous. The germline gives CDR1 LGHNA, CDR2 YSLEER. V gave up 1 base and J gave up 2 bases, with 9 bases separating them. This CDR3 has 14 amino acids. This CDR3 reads CASSQAGRTYEQYF. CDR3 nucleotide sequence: TGCGCCAGCAGCCAAGCGGGCAGGACCTACGAGCAGTACTTC.

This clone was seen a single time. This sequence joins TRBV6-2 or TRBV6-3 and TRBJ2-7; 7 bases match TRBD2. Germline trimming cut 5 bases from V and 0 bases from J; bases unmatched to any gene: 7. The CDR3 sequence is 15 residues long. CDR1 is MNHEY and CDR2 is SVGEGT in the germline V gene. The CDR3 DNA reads TGTGCCAGCAGTACTAGCGCCTGGGGCTCCTACGAGCAGTACTTC. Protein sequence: CASSTSAWGSYEQYF.

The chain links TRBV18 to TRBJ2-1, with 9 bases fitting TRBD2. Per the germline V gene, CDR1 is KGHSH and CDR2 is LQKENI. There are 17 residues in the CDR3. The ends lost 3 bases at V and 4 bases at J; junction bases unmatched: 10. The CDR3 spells CASSPLQSSGKYNEQFF. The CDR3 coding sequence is TGTGCCAGCTCACCGCTGCAATCTAGCGGGAAATACAATGAGCAGTTCTTC.

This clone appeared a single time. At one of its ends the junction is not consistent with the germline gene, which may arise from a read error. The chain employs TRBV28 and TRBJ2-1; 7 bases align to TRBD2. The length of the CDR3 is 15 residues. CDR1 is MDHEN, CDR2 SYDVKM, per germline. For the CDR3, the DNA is TGTGCCAGCAGCGGACCGGGACTACTCTACGATGAGCAGTTCTTC. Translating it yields CASSGPGLLYDEQFF.

The CDR3 region is CASSQDVNSYNEQFF. CDR3 coding DNA: TGTGCCAGCAGCCAGGATGTCAACTCCTACAATGAGCAGTTCTTC. The rearrangement joins TRBV14 to TRBJ2-1; D unclear. The V end lost 3 bases, the J end lost 0 bases, and 9 bases lay between the germline ends. The CDR3 runs 15 residues. Germline assignment: CDR1 SGHDN and CDR2 FVKESK. The full variable domain, rest sourced from reference TRBV14 and TRBJ2-1, is EAGVTQFPSHSVIEKGQTVTLRCDPISGHDNLYWYRRVMGKEIKFLLHFVKESKQDESGMPNNRFLAERTGGTYSTLKVQPAELEDSGVYFCASSQDVNSYNEQFFGPGTRLTVL.

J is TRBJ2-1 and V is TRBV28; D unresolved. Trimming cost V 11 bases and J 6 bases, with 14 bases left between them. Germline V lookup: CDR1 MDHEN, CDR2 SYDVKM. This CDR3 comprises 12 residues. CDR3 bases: TGTGCCTCTTTCGGCGCAGCCAATGAGCAGTTCTTC. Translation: CASFGAANEQFF.

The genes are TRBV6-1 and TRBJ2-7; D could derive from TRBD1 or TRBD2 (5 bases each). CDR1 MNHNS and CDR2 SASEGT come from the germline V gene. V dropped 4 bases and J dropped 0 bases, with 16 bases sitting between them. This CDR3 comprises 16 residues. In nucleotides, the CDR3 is TGTGCCAGCAGTGCCCCTGAGAGGGACCGCTCCTACGAGCAGTACTTC. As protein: CASSAPERDRSYEQYF.

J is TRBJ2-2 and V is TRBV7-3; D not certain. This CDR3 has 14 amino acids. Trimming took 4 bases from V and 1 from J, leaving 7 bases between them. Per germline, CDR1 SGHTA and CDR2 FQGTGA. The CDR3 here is CASSYQRNTGELFF. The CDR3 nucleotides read TGTGCCAGCAGCTATCAGCGGAACACCGGGGAGCTGTTTTTT.

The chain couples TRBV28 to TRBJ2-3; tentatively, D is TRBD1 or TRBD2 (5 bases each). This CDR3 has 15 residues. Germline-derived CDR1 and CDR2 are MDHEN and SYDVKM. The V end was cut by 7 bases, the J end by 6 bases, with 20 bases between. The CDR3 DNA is TGTGCCAGCACCCCTTGGGGGACCGACACCGATACGCAGTATTTT. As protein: CASTPWGTDTDTQYF.

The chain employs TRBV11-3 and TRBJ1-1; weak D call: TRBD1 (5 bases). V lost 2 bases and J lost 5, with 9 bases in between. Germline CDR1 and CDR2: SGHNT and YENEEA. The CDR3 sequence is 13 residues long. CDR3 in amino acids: CASSLQGGTEAFF. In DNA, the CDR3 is TGTGCCAGCAGCTTACAGGGAGGGACTGAAGCTTTCTTT.

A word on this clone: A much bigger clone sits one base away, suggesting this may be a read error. The CDR3 here is CASNHRPPHRHLPLHF. CDR3 coding DNA: TGTGCCAGCAACCATAGGCCCCCCCATAGGCATTTACCCCTCCACTTT. The rearrangement uses TRBV3-1 (or the pseudogene TRBV3-2) and TRBJ1-6, with D hard to call. CDR3 length: 16 residues. Germline loops: CDR1 LGHDT, CDR2 YNNKEL (reference sequence). Trimming shortened V by 7 bases and J by 12 bases, and 25 bases separated the two germline ends.

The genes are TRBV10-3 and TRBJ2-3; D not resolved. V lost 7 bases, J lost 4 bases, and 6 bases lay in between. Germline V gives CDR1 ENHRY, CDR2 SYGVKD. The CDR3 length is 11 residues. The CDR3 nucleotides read TGTGCCATCACGGTTGCAGATACGCAGTATTTT. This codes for CAITVADTQYF.

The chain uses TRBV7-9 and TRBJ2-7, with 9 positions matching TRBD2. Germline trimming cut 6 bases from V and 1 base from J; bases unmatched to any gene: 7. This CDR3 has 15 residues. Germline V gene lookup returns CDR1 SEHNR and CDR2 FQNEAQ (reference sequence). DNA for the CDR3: TGTGCCAGCAGTTCCAGGACTAGCGCGTCCTACGAGCAGTACTTC. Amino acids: CASSSRTSASYEQYF.

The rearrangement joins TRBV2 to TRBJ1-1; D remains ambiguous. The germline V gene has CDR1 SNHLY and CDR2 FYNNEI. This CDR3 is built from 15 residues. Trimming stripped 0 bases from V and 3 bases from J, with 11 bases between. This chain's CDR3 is CASSEAALRDTEAFF. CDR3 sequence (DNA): TGTGCCAGCAGTGAAGCCGCCTTGAGGGACACTGAAGCTTTCTTT. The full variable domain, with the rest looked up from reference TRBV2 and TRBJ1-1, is EPEVTQTPSHQVTQMGQEVILRCVPISNHLYFYWYRQILGQKVEFLVSFYNNEISEKSEIFDDQFSVERPDGSNFTLKIRSTKLEDSAMYFCASSEAALRDTEAFFGQGTRLTVV.

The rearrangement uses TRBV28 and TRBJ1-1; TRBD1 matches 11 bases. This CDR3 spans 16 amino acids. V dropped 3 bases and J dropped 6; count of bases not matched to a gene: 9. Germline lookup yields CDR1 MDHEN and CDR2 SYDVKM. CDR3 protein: CASSFPGQGGFSEAFF. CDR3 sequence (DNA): TGTGCCAGCAGTTTCCCGGGACAGGGGGGATTCTCTGAAGCTTTCTTT.